This T cell receptor beta chain was recorded in a study of cytomegalovirus exposure and HLA in healthy donors. General study findings and limits: Indistinguishable V segments such as TRBV6-2 and TRBV6-3 were excluded. Another analysis was done later, and it associated approximately 17,000 TCR beta sequences with HLA alleles at 0.05 false discovery rate.

PCR used 60 Vbeta primers and 13 Jbeta primers. The assay was immunoSEQ multiplex PCR, and TCRdb's table has in-frame clones only and misses some. Here the sample spans 100,000 to 150,000 clones, over 65% being singletons. The germline V gene encodes CDR1 SGHNT and CDR2 YENEEA. Unmatched junction bases numbered 1, after V lost 0 bases and J lost 1 base. The CDR3 extends over 15 amino acids. Likely unrecorded immune exposures existed in these nominally healthy donors. This clone was seen only once. Its antigen remains unknown. The sample was PBMCs. The rearrangement uses TRBV11-3 and TRBJ2-3, with 7 bases matching TRBD1. This clonotype was obtained from a man aged 35 to 55 in good health and CMV-seropositive. CDR3 region: CASSLDGQGTDTQYF. The CDR3 bases are TGTGCCAGCAGCTTAGACGGACAGGGCACAGATACGCAGTATTTT.